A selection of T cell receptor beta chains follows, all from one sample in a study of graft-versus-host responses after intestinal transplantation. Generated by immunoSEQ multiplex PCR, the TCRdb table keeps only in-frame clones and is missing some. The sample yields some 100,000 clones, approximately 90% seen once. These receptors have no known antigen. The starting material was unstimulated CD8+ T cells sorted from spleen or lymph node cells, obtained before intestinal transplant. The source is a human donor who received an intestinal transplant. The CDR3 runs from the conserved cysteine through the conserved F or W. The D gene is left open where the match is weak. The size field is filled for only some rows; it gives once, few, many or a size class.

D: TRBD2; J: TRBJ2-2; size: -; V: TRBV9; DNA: TGTGCCAGCAGCGACAGCGGGATGAACACCGGGGAGCTGTTTTTT; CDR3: CASSDSGMNTGELFF
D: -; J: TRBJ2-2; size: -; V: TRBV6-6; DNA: TGTGCCAGCAAGGTGTGGCTCACCGGGGAGCTGTTTTTT; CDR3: CASKVWLTGELFF
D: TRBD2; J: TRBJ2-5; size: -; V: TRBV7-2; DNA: TGTGCCAGCAGCAGACAAGGGGACGTCGGTGCGGGAGGCTCACAGACCCAGTACTTC; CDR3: CASSRQGDVGAGGSQTQYF
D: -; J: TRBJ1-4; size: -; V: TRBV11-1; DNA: TGTGCCAGCAGCTTAGAGTCCGGGGCACGTGAAAAACTGTTTTTT; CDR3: CASSLESGAREKLFF
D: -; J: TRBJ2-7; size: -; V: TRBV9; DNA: TGTGCCAGCAACCAAGCGGGCGGCTCCTACGAGCAGTACTTC; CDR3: CASNQAGGSYEQYF
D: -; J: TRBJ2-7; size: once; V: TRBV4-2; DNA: TGTGCCAGCAGCCAAGCGGTCACCTACGAGCAGTACTTC; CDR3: CASSQAVTYEQYF
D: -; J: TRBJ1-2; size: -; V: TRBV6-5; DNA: TGTGCCAGCAGTTTTTCCGGACCGACAGCTAACTATGGCTACACCTTC; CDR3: CASSFSGPTANYGYTF
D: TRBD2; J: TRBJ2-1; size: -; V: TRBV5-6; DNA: TGTGCCAGCAGCTCGGGACTAGCCAGGGACAATGAGCAGTTCTTC; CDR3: CASSSGLARDNEQFF
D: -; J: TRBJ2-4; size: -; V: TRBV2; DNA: TGTGCCAGCTGCGGTGCGGGGAGCGTCAAAAACATTCAGTACTTC; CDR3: CASCGAGSVKNIQYF
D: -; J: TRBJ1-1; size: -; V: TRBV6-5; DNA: TGTGCCAGTTGGAGGGGCATGAACACTGAAGCTTTCTTT; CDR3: CASWRGMNTEAFF
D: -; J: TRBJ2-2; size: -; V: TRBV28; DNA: TGTGCCAGCAGCTTCTTCGGGATGTGGAACACCGGGGAGCTGTTTTTT; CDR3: CASSFFGMWNTGELFF
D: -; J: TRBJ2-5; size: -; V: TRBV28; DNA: TGTGCCAGCAGTCTCGGGTTGCGGGAATACAATCAAGAGACCCAGTACTTC; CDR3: CASSLGLREYNQETQYF
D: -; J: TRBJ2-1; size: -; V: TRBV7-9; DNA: TGTGCCAGCAGCGCCTATGACTCCAAACAAAGACCCAATGAGCAGTTCTTC; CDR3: CASSAYDSKQRPNEQFF
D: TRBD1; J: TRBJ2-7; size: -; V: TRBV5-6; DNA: TGCGCCAGCAGCTTTGGGACAGGGAGTATCGAGCAGTACTTC; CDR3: CASSFGTGSIEQYF
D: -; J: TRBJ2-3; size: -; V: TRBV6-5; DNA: TGTGCCAGCAGTTACTCGATAGGCTTCCGGGAGCCTAATTTT; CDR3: CASSYSIGFREPNF
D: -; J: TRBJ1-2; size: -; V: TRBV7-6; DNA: TGTGCCAGCAGCGACTCTTCTGCCGAAAAGGGAGGCTTCTTTGGCTACACCTTC; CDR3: CASSDSSAEKGGFFGYTF
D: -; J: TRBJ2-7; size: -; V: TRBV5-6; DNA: TGTGCCAGCAGCAGGGGAACTCCCTACGAGCAGTACTTC; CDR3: CASSRGTPYEQYF
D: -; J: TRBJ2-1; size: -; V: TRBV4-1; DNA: TGCGCCAGCAGCCAAGATCGCCGTGGGCAGTTCTTC; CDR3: CASSQDRRGQFF
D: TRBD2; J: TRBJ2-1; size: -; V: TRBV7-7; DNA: TGTGCCAGCAGCTTAGGGACTAGCGACAATGAGCAGTTCTTC; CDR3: CASSLGTSDNEQFF